The next 23 T cell receptor beta chains were all read from a single sample in a study of T cells in Graves' hyperthyroidism and ophthalmopathy. Amplified TCR beta CDR3 regions derived from RNA transcripts. During a first-round RT-PCR of the TCR CDR3, the HTBI primer set was used. MiXCR, applied by TCRdb to the multiplex PCR reads, yields one record per CDR3 protein. The sample includes 300,000 to 500,000 distinct CDR3 sequences, 14% to 15% of them seen just once. Sequencing used blood. These receptors originate from a woman in her twenties or thirties with Graves' hyperthyroidism.

This clonotype showed up many times. This chain connects TRBV18 to TRBJ2-7; no reliable D call. V lost 6 bases and J 2 bases, leaving 14 bases between the germline ends. CDR1 and CDR2 (germline): KGHSH, LQKENI. The CDR3 sequence is 14 residues long. CDR3 region: CASSPVPGTYEQYF. CDR3 sequence (DNA): TGTGCCAGCTCTCCCGTGCCAGGTACCTACGAGCAGTACTTC.

This clonotype has at least ten counts. The gene calls are TRBV3-1 and TRBJ2-3; 9 bases match TRBD2. J gave up 6 bases and V 1 base, and 8 bases lay outside the gene matches. Looked up from germline, CDR1 is LGHDT and CDR2 is YNNKEL (reference sequence). This CDR3 is built from 16 residues. The CDR3 sequence is CASSQGGSGRSDTQYF. CDR3 coding DNA: TGTGCCAGCAGCCAAGGAGGTAGCGGGAGATCGGATACGCAGTATTTT.

This clonotype has a count of ten or more. The rearrangement joins TRBV5-1 to TRBJ2-1, with 7 bases that match TRBD1. There are 18 residues in the CDR3. Trimming took 0 bases from V and 0 from J; bases not matched to a gene: 9. Germline V lookup: CDR1 SGHRS, CDR2 YFSETQ. As DNA, the CDR3 is TGCGCCAGCAGCTTGGCGGTAGGGACAGCGACCTCCTACAATGAGCAGTTCTTC. This codes for CASSLAVGTATSYNEQFF.

This clonotype was seen ten or more times. The J gene is TRBJ2-5, the V gene TRBV6-2 or TRBV6-3; TRBD2 aligns across 8 bases. Germline CDR1 reads MNHEY; CDR2 reads SVGEGT. This CDR3 has 18 residues. Unmatched junction bases numbered 20, after V lost 6 bases and J lost 5 bases. The CDR3 here is CASSWDLRKAGVGETQYF. DNA for the CDR3: TGTGCCAGCAGCTGGGACCTTCGTAAAGCGGGAGTGGGTGAGACCCAGTACTTC.

The rearrangement links TRBV5-1 to TRBJ1-5; D not resolved. The germline V gene encodes CDR1 SGHRS and CDR2 YFSETQ. CDR3 size: 15 residues. The germline V and J ends were trimmed by 1 base and 0 bases, with 8 bases remaining between them. DNA for the CDR3: TGCGCCAGCAGCTTGAACGGGTATAGCAATCAGCCCCAGCATTTT. Translation: CASSLNGYSNQPQHF. Using reference TRBV5-1 and TRBJ1-5 for the parts outside the CDR3, the full variable domain is KAGVTQTPRYLIKTRGQQVTLSCSPISGHRSVSWYQQTPGQGLQFLFEYFSETQRNKGNFPGRFSGRQFSNSRSEMNVSTLELGDSALYLCASSLNGYSNQPQHFGDGTRLSIL.

This clonotype came up a few times. The chain uses TRBV19 and TRBJ2-7; possible D gene TRBD2, 6 bases. Germline assignment: CDR1 LNHDA and CDR2 SQIVND (reference sequence). This CDR3 is 16 amino acids long. Trimming cost V 5 bases and J 2 bases, with 19 bases left between them. The DNA of the CDR3 is TGTGCCAGTAGTCAGACCGGGACTTCTCCTACCTACGAGCAGTACTTC. This translates into CASSQTGTSPTYEQYF.

This clonotype showed up just a few times. Here the CDR3 DNA reads TGTGCCAGCAGCCGCGCCAGGACTAGCGGCCAGGAGACCCAGTACTTC. Its translation: CASSRARTSGQETQYF. The chain has TRBV6-1 and TRBJ2-5, with TRBD2 matching over 10 bases. J gave up 5 bases and V 6 bases, and 12 bases lay outside the gene matches. The CDR3 totals 16 residues. Per germline, CDR1 MNHNS and CDR2 SASEGT.

The chain carries TRBV20-1 and TRBJ2-7; D might be TRBD2 (6 bases). Trimming cost V 6 bases and J 3 bases, with 18 bases left between them. Germline CDR1 and CDR2: DFQATT and SNEGSKA (reference sequence). CDR3 size: 14 residues. CDR3 loop: CSAVGGVDVYEQYF. CDR3 nucleotides: TGCAGTGCAGTGGGGGGAGTCGATGTCTACGAGCAGTACTTC.

The sample holds a few counts of this clonotype. This rearrangement joins TRBV29-1 to TRBJ2-7, with TRBD1 as a possible D gene (6 bases). Between the trimmed V and J ends, which lost 6 bases and 5 bases, there was a span of 20 bases. Per the germline V gene, CDR1 is SQVTM and CDR2 is ANQGSEA. The CDR3 extends over 14 amino acids. CDR3 residues: CSVQSQGSRNEQYF. The CDR3 coding sequence is TGCAGCGTACAAAGCCAGGGGTCAAGGAACGAGCAGTACTTC.

This clonotype was counted ten times or more. The V gene is TRBV20-1, the J gene TRBJ2-7; tentative D call: TRBD2 (5 bases). CDR1 DFQATT and CDR2 SNEGSKA come from the germline V gene (reference sequence). V was shortened by 0 bases and J by 3 bases, with 12 bases between the two germline ends. This CDR3 is built from 14 residues. The chain's CDR3 is CSAREPGGDYEQYF. The CDR3 coding sequence is TGCAGTGCTAGAGAGCCAGGAGGAGACTACGAGCAGTACTTC.

This clonotype was recorded at least ten times. V is TRBV3-1 and J is TRBJ2-7; D gene ambiguous. V was clipped by 3 bases and J by 2 bases, with 8 bases between them. The CDR3 is made up of 13 amino acids. From germline, CDR1 is LGHDT and CDR2 YNNKEL (reference sequence). Written as DNA, the CDR3 is TGTGCCAGCAGCCATCCGGATCCCTACGAGCAGTACTTC. This codes for CASSHPDPYEQYF.

There are many counts of this clonotype. The V gene is TRBV3-1, the J gene TRBJ2-1; 9 nucleotides line up with TRBD2. The V gene's germline CDR1 is LGHDT and CDR2 YNNKEL (reference sequence). The length of the CDR3 is 18 residues. Losses at the gene ends were 3 bases for V and 3 bases for J; bases not matched to a gene: 12. CDR3 residues: CASSQTSALAGNYNEQFF. DNA for the CDR3: TGTGCCAGCAGCCAGACCTCAGCGCTAGCGGGGAACTACAATGAGCAGTTCTTC.

The chain links TRBV6-2 or TRBV6-3 to TRBJ1-6; D gene uncertain. Trimming left V 9 bases short and J 6 bases short, with 18 bases between. The CDR3 contains 15 residues. CDR1 is MNHEY, CDR2 SVGEGT, per germline. The CDR3 reads CASQLGTLGNSPLHF. The CDR3 DNA follows: TGTGCCAGTCAACTTGGAACATTGGGTAATTCACCCCTCCACTTT.

This clonotype was observed many times. This rearrangement joins TRBV20-1 to TRBJ2-5; 7 nucleotides match TRBD2. The CDR3 contains 12 residues. The germline CDR1 and CDR2 sequences are DFQATT and SNEGSKA (reference sequence). Here the CDR3 reads CRGGDRQETQYF. The CDR3 nucleotides are TGCAGGGGAGGGGACCGCCAAGAGACCCAGTACTTC.

This clonotype was observed many times. The chain links TRBV18 to TRBJ1-2; D possibly corresponds to TRBD1 (5 bases). The CDR3 extends over 12 amino acids. V lost 3 bases, J lost 8 bases, and 10 bases lay in between. CDR1 is KGHSH, CDR2 LQKENI, per germline. The chain's CDR3 is CASSPREDGYTF. The DNA of the CDR3 is TGTGCCAGCTCACCCAGGGAAGACGGCTACACCTTC.

This clonotype showed up just a few times. The chain has TRBV9 and TRBJ2-7; possibly TRBD1 or TRBD2 for D (5 bases each). The CDR3 has 15 amino acids. Trimming left V 2 bases short and J 3 bases short, with 15 bases between. The germline gives CDR1 SGDLS, CDR2 YYNGEE. CDR3 region: CASSVGLAANYEQYF. The CDR3, as DNA: TGTGCCAGCAGCGTGGGGCTAGCAGCGAACTACGAGCAGTACTTC.

The V and J genes are TRBV10-3 and TRBJ2-7; D gene uncertain. The CDR3 has 14 residues. CDR1 is ENHRY and CDR2 is SYGVKD in the germline V gene. V lost 10 bases to trimming and J lost 6 bases, with 22 bases between them. CDR3 protein: CATLGSPNVPEQYF. The CDR3 nucleotides are TGTGCCACACTCGGGTCCCCTAATGTGCCCGAGCAGTACTTC.

This clonotype showed up just a few times. Here the CDR3 reads CASSYPRRLAGIGEQYF. The CDR3 DNA is TGTGCCAGCAGTTACCCCCGAAGACTAGCGGGAATAGGCGAGCAGTACTTC. The chain recombines TRBV6-2 or TRBV6-3 with TRBJ2-7, with 11 positions matching TRBD2. This CDR3 region has 17 residues. The J segment lost 6 bases and the V segment lost 2 bases, leaving 12 bases of the junction unmatched. Germline CDR1 and CDR2: MNHEY and SVGEGT.

This clonotype was detected only once. This chain links TRBV2 with TRBJ1-5; D remains ambiguous. In germline, CDR1 is SNHLY, CDR2 FYNNEI. This CDR3 spans 14 amino acids. V lost 6 bases and J lost 0, with 9 bases in between. The CDR3 DNA reads as TGTGCCAGCAGGAACACGGCTAGCAATCAGCCCCAGCATTTT. Amino acids: CASRNTASNQPQHF.

This clonotype has more than one count but fewer than ten. The V call is TRBV28, the J call TRBJ1-6; 7 nucleotides agree with TRBD1. V shed 3 bases and J 7 bases; nucleotides not matched to a gene: 3. CDR1 is MDHEN, CDR2 SYDVKM, per germline. This CDR3 comprises 14 residues. As DNA, the CDR3 is TGTGCCAGCAGTTTTATACAGGGGAATTCACCCCTCCACTTT. Encoded protein: CASSFIQGNSPLHF.

This chain uses TRBV7-3 with TRBJ1-4, with 7 bases fitting TRBD1. Trimming took 2 bases from V and 7 from J; bases not matched to a gene: 10. CDR1 is SGHTA, CDR2 FQGTGA, per germline. CDR3 length equals 16 residues. CDR3 amino acids: CASSLGRRGPGEKLFF. CDR3 sequence (DNA): TGTGCCAGCAGCTTAGGAAGGAGGGGGCCGGGTGAAAAACTGTTTTTT.

This clonotype was counted many times. The chain combines TRBV27 with TRBJ2-7; TRBD2 matches 7 bases. This CDR3 is built from 13 residues. CDR1 is MNHEY and CDR2 is SMNVEV in the germline V gene (reference sequence). Trimming took 8 bases from V and 2 from J; bases not matched to a gene: 6. In DNA form, the CDR3 reads TGTGCCAGCGGGGGGGGGGAGACCTACGAGCAGTACTTC. Its translation: CASGGGETYEQYF.

This clonotype appeared a few times. This chain joins TRBV3-1 and TRBJ2-2; D is possibly TRBD1 (6 bases). The length of the CDR3 is 19 residues. The V gene lost 1 base and the J gene lost 3 bases, with 21 bases spanning the gap. Per germline, CDR1 LGHDT and CDR2 YNNKEL (reference sequence). CDR3 loop: CASSQAARGTGYYTGELFF. The DNA for the CDR3 is TGTGCCAGCAGCCAAGCGGCCAGGGGAACTGGTTACTACACCGGGGAGCTGTTTTTT.